One and the same sample provided the 8 T cell receptor beta chains below, sequenced in a study of cytomegalovirus exposure and HLA in healthy donors. Vbeta (60) and Jbeta (13) primers were used in the PCR. Some clones are missing from TCRdb's copy, which holds only in-frame ones; the method was immunoSEQ multiplex PCR. The table shows some 150,000 clones, with 78% occurring only once. The sample consisted of PBMCs. All receptors derive from a male donor in good health and CMV-seronegative.

This clone was detected only a few times. The chain carries TRBV29-1 and TRBJ2-2, with D unresolved. CDR1 and CDR2 from the germline V gene are SQVTM and ANQGSEA. V was shortened by 7 bases and J by 4 bases, with 10 bases between the two germline ends. There are 12 residues in the CDR3. As DNA, the CDR3 is TGCAGCGCCCCTTTCGGCACCGGGGAGCTGTTTTTT. Its protein is CSAPFGTGELFF.

The sample holds one count of this clone. The V call is TRBV5-8, the J call TRBJ1-5; D may be TRBD1 (5 bases). The ends were cut back, 0 bases at V and 5 bases at J, with 15 bases in the middle. The CDR3 is 16 residues long. Germline CDR1 reads SGHTS; CDR2 reads YDEGEE. CDR3 loop: CASSLGSRVGHQPQHF. CDR3 coding DNA: TGTGCCAGCAGCTTGGGTTCCAGGGTTGGCCATCAGCCCCAGCATTTT.

CDR3 DNA sequence: TGTGCCATCAGTGTGGCAGCGGATCAGCCCCAGCATTTT. It yields the protein CAISVAADQPQHF. J is TRBJ1-5 and V is TRBV10-3; D is unresolved. Germline V gives CDR1 ENHRY, CDR2 SYGVKD. The CDR3 is 13 residues long. The V end was cut by 4 bases, the J end by 5 bases, with 9 bases between.

This rearrangement joins TRBV18 to TRBJ2-3; 12 bases map to TRBD1. The germline CDR1 and CDR2 sequences are KGHSH and LQKENI. The CDR3 consists of 15 residues. The junction had 4 bases not matched to a gene; V was cut back by 3 bases and J by 6 bases. As DNA, the CDR3 is TGTGCCAGCTCACCCGGGACAGGGGGCAGGGATACGCAGTATTTT. Its protein product is CASSPGTGGRDTQYF. Full variable domain (outside the CDR3, taken from reference TRBV18 and TRBJ2-3): NAGVMQNPRHLVRRRGQEARLRCSPMKGHSHVYWYRQLPEEGLKFMVYLQKENIIDESGMPKERFSAEFPKEGPSILRIQQVVRGDSAAYFCASSPGTGGRDTQYFGPGTRLTVL.

The chain couples TRBV18 to TRBJ2-7, with TRBD2 identical over 10 bases. The CDR3 loop spans 15 amino acids. The germline gives CDR1 KGHSH, CDR2 LQKENI. After removal of 2 bases from V and 3 bases from J, the junction contained 4 bases not matched to a gene. This chain's CDR3 is CASSPGTSADYEQYF. As DNA, the CDR3 is TGTGCCAGCTCACCAGGGACTAGCGCCGACTACGAGCAGTACTTC. Supplemented by reference TRBV18 and TRBJ2-7, the full variable domain reads NAGVMQNPRHLVRRRGQEARLRCSPMKGHSHVYWYRQLPEEGLKFMVYLQKENIIDESGMPKERFSAEFPKEGPSILRIQQVVRGDSAAYFCASSPGTSADYEQYFGPGTRLTVT.

This clone was seen only once. The V call is TRBV27, the J call TRBJ2-6; TRBD1 matches 9 bases. CDR3 length equals 16 residues. Looked up from germline, CDR1 is MNHEY and CDR2 is SMNVEV (reference sequence). The J segment lost 0 bases and the V segment lost 10 bases, leaving 7 bases of the junction unmatched. The DNA for the CDR3 is TGTGCCATGAAGGGACAGGGTCTCTCTGGGGCCAACGTCCTGACTTTC. The encoded protein is CAMKGQGLSGANVLTF.

V and J are TRBV7-2 and TRBJ2-7, with 10 bases matching TRBD2. Unmatched junction bases numbered 3, after V lost 3 bases and J lost 4 bases. This CDR3 is built from 14 residues. The germline CDR1 and CDR2 sequences are SGHTA and FQGNSA. CDR3 protein: CASSFRTSGYEQYF. In DNA, the CDR3 is TGTGCCAGCAGCTTCAGGACTAGCGGTTACGAGCAGTACTTC.

This chain connects TRBV19 to TRBJ2-3, with 12 bases fitting TRBD2. This CDR3 is 14 amino acids long. Trimming cost V 6 bases and J 7 bases; bases outside gene matches: 5. Germline CDR1 and CDR2: LNHDA and SQIVND (reference sequence). In DNA form, the CDR3 reads TGTGCCAGTAGGACTAGCGGGAGCGTAAATACGCAGTATTTT. Residues: CASRTSGSVNTQYF. The full variable domain, its missing parts supplied by reference TRBV19 and TRBJ2-3, is DGGITQSPKYLFRKEGQNVTLSCEQNLNHDAMYWYRQDPGQGLRLIYYSQIVNDFQKGDIAEGYSVSREKKESFPLTVTSAQKNPTAFYLCASRTSGSVNTQYFGPGTRLTVL.